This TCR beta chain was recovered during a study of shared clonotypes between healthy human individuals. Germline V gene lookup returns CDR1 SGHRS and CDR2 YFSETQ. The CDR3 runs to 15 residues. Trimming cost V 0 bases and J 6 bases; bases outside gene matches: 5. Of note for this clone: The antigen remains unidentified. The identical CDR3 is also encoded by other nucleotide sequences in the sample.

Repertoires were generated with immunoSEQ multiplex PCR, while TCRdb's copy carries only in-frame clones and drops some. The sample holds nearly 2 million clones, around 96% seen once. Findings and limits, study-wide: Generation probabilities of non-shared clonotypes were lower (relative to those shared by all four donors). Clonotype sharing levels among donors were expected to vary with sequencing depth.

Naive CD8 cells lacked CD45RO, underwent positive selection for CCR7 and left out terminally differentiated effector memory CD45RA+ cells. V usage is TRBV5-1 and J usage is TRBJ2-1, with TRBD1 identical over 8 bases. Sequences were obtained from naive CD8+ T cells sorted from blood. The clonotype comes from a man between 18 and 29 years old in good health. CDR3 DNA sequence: TGCGCCAGCAGCTTGGCTCAGGGGGCCCGCAATGAGCAGTTCTTC. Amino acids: CASSLAQGARNEQFF.